This paragraph reports one TCR beta chain. This clonotype was seen only a few times. This clone's antigen is unknown. No qualities accompany the bases; no much larger clone lies one base away. Donors were 35 to 40 systemically healthy Caucasian individuals from Russia aged roughly 6 to 95 years. Each donor gave ten milliliters of peripheral blood, collected into EDTA-treated Vacutainer tubes. Ficoll-Paque density-gradient centrifugation was used to isolate PBMCs, with at least 6.5 million per sample. Trizol reagent was used to extract total RNA from the PBMCs, yielding at least 5 micrograms per sample. Naive CD45RAhigh/CD27high T cell percentages were measured by flow cytometry on a PBMC aliquot from every donor. This sample is drawn from a study of blood T cells in healthy people across ages (dated by TCRdb to between 2015 and 2016). Background for the entire study: In model experiments, template switching captured about one uniquely barcoded TCR beta cDNA molecule for every two T cells. Four age groups were formed from the donors: young (average 16 years), middle-aged (approximately 41), aged (about 62) and long-lived (approximately 78). Age-related changes in TCR beta repertoire diversity were measured in the study by deep sequencing normalized with unique cDNA molecular identifiers. Using the same blood draw, the study looked at two additional independent replicas of 1 million unique cDNA reads for two donors, one aged 18 to 30 and the other aged 80 or older.

Library preparation employed 5' RACE. Sequenced using an Illumina HiSeq 2500. A second PCR of roughly 6 to 11 cycles was run with a J-beta primer mix and a sample-barcoded 5' primer. Each TCR beta cDNA molecule received a unique molecular identifier from a template-switch 5' adaptor carrying 12 random nucleotides. Each sample yielded at least 2.5 million CDR3-containing paired-end reads. First-strand cDNA synthesis was performed from all RNA using the Mint cDNA synthesis kit, with priming by a TRBC-specific oligonucleotide. After uracil-DNA glycosylase treatment, a first 18-cycle PCR used universal primers M1SS and BC2_uni_R on all cDNA. Regarding the original processing steps: For normalization, 1 million high-quality reads, each with a distinct molecular identifier, were randomly selected from each sample. Reads with shared molecular identifiers were discarded instead of being binned into consensus sequences. MiTCR, run with a Q25 quality threshold and the strictest error-elimination algorithm, handled CDR3 identification, clonotype clustering and error correction. Lower-bound total TCR beta diversity was estimated with a nonparametric unseen species model using Euler transformation. Using fastp trimming at Q25 and MiXCR clonotype assembly, TCRdb reanalyzed the public sequencing data and kept in-frame beta chains. Rows with one shared CDR3 protein collapse into an entry with the most common genes and DNA. These V and J calls derive from TCRdb rather than the authors' analysis. The sample table lists roughly 1 million distinct CDR3 sequences, roughly 24% of them with a count of one. The top ten hold 0.65% to 0.95% of the sample.

Measured from the cysteine to the phenylalanine, the CDR3 is 15 residues long. Only CDR3 DNA is held: 45 bases, read in frame from base 1. At the junction V is shortened by 3 bases and J by 0 bases, with 12 bases in between. Based on the germline V gene (reference sequence), the CDR1 and CDR2 sequences are DFQATT and SNEGSKA. Findings and caveats that apply to the study as a whole: Observed TCR beta diversity per million T cells fell roughly linearly with age, and a significant reduction was already apparent by age approximately 40. Compared with the aged group, the long-lived group had more naive CD4+ T cells, fewer expanded clones and increased TCR diversity, a pattern suggesting age selection. The CMV infection status of donors was not known, potentially confounding age-related changes in expanded clonotypes. Estimates of total diversity based on one million sequenced T cells were considered lower bounds and underestimates. The percentage of naive T cells measured by flow cytometry correlated strongly with observed TCR beta diversity. Conclusive comparison of naive and antigen-experienced compartments was prevented by the profiling of bulk unsorted PBMCs.

In addition, the sample was reused for a study of T cells of mothers and their children. Looking at the second paper: Donors were nine systemically healthy Caucasian individuals: three mothers and their six children. cDNA synthesis consumed the entire amount of extracted RNA, loaded at around 1.4 ug RNA in each 15 ul reaction. Sample barcodes and 2-4 random nucleotides were added via the M1S primer in the second PCR. Over 9 million TCR beta CDR3 reads came from each mother, compared with around 3 million reads from each child. In both related and unrelated pairs, thymic selection shapes the output of TCR recombination in a similar way, with inherited differences having only a minor effect. Normalized repertoire overlap was always found to be slightly, but never significantly, higher in related mother-child pairs than in unrelated mother-child pairs. Persistent microchimeric T cell clones were not detected, at a sensitivity of 85 to 100 clones per million clonotypes. Deep NGS was used in the study to compare the TCR beta repertoires of mothers and children and to look for features that separate related mother-child pairs from unrelated individuals. The mean age was about 38 +/- 4 years for the mothers and roughly 11 +/- 4 years for the children. Libraries were sequenced on Illumina HiSeq 2000 with 100+100 nt paired-end reads after adapter ligation with NEBNext reagents. To prevent cross-contamination, the mother and child libraries were prepared one month apart and sequenced in separate runs. For each donor, between 500,000 and 2,000,000 distinct TCR beta clonotypes were identified. Naive TCR beta clonotypes were estimated from low-frequency clonotypes matched to each donor's FACS-determined naive share, without sorting.

Recombination linked TRBV20-1 to TRBJ2-1, and possibly TRBD2, on 7 matching bases. The source material was blood. The receptor was isolated from a girl aged 2-10 years in good health. The DNA reads TGCAGTGCTAGTGGGGGGGCGGTCTCCTACAATGAGCAGTTCTTC. This sequence encodes CSASGGAVSYNEQFF.